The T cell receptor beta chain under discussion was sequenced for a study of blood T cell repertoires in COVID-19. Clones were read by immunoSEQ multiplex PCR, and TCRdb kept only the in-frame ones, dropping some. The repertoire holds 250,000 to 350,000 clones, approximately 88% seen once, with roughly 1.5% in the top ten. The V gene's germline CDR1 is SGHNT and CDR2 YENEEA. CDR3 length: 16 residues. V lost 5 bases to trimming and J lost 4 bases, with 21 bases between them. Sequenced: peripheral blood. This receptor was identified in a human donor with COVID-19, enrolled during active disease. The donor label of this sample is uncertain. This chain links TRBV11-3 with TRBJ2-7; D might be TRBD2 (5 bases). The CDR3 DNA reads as TGTGCCAGCAGCCCTAAATTTGGTACTAGGCCGTACGAGCAGTACTTC. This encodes CASSPKFGTRPYEQYF.